This T cell receptor (beta chain) originates from a study of cytomegalovirus exposure and HLA in healthy donors (dated by TCRdb to the late 2010s). For the wider study: In an earlier analysis of 550 to 750 of the donors, around 290 Gb of sequence data and 120 million or so unique TCR beta sequences from about 179 million T cells were reported. The number of donors typed differed by locus, with 629-630 for A, B, C, DRB1 and DQB1, around 500 for DQA1, 606 for DPA1, and 400 to 490 for DPB1. Among some 400 genotyped donors of the cohort, an average of roughly 240,000 unique TCR beta nucleotide sequences were sequenced per donor, 15% to 20% of them non-productive. High-throughput TCR immunosequencing, statistical association of individual TCRs with disease status, and machine learning were combined to predict cytomegalovirus infection status. A later genetic analysis used genome-wide SNP genotypes for about 60% of the 666 donors, treating that subset as a discovery cohort. Rather than using new phenotypic data, the later analysis identified candidate immune exposures from TCR beta sequences and from how often those sequences occurred across donors. Four to six DR-DQ haplotypes were handled as single units for association and clustering, since linkage in the cohort was strong. The T cell repertoires of around 670 subjects were profiled by immunosequencing and related to cytomegalovirus serostatus. A later analysis re-analyzed previously published TCR beta repertoires from 550 to 700 donors and added high-resolution HLA genotyping to study TCR occurrence patterns. Of the roughly 400 genotyped donors, over 80% were placed in the genetic ancestry cluster associated with self-reported Caucasian donors. All discovery cohort repertoires had been generated on a single sequencing platform. A separate validation cohort of more than 100 different subjects was used in addition to the roughly 670-subject first cohort. In an earlier analysis of several hundred of the donors, high-throughput TCR beta sequencing was used to judge whether each TCR beta V gene segment behaved as functional or pseudogenic. The study aimed to test whether signatures of past pathogen exposure could be identified by cataloging public T cell receptors. An early release covering around 630 HLA-typed donors comprised about 290 gigabases of sequencing data and 85 million to 100 million unique TCR sequences. HLA typing included class I and class II loci at four-digit resolution. Donor age, sex, ethnicity and CMV serostatus were compiled together with the repertoire data.

General findings and caveats noted by the study authors: According to a later genetic analysis, donors in an Asian-associated ancestry cluster had fewer N-insertions in productive TCRs than the approximately 630-donor mean. The presence/absence analyses assumed that sequencing depth was roughly uniform across donors, and that assumption may not be true. The cohort was sequenced for TCR beta chains only, and without alpha or paired-chain data the features that could be detected were limited. Over 15 rarely observed V segments, including chromosome 9 orphons, were excluded from the earlier analysis of approximately 500 of the donors because counts were too low. Most TCR sequences were seen in very few donors, while some public TCRs were found in many individuals. V-gene and J-gene trimming of TCR beta chains was associated with a missense DCLRE1C variant in a later genetic analysis, and the association was replicated in an independent cohort. In a later analysis, HLA-associated TCR beta chains were found to be more clonally expanded and to have lower generation probabilities than equally common non-associated chains. Immune exposure information for the cohort was limited to CMV serostatus. In vitro tests confirmed that three of the cytomegalovirus-associated TCR beta chains recognize cytomegalovirus antigens. Linkage disequilibrium might explain the correlated functional status among segregating V segments, but an unknown experimental factor could not be ruled out. A later analysis found that most CMV-associated TCR beta chains appeared HLA-restricted, with HLA associations seemingly driven largely by CMV exposure. A group of highly shared sequence variants was considered likely to be a technical artifact of the sequencing pipeline. A further reported finding was that TCR beta sequences accurately predicted the HLA-A and HLA-B alleles for most subjects in the first cohort. Because some donors lacked HLA typing at each locus, the association tests relied only on the typed subset. An earlier analysis of 587 of the donors showed that most TCR beta V segments appeared in productive rearrangements either about 87% or about 30% of the time, which broadly matched IMGT annotations. The classifier was reported to diagnose cytomegalovirus status with high specificity and sensitivity in both the original cohort and the validation cohort. In a later analysis, the rate of TCR association differed among HLA loci, with DRB1 alleles having the most associated TCRs and HLA-C alleles having the fewest. A later analysis reported that several top co-occurrence clusters appeared linked to parvovirus B19, influenza, CMV and Epstein-Barr virus. A total of fewer than 200 TCR beta chains were listed by the study as associated with cytomegalovirus. At a false discovery rate of 0.05, a later analysis linked under 20,000 TCR beta sequences to specific HLA alleles. Some IMGT-functional V segments, including TRBV6-2 and TRBV6-3, could not be told apart with the 87-base-pair reads, so those segments were excluded. The authors suggested that the approach could potentially be extended to other disease states and immunological phenotypes. Assigning TCR associations to individual alleles was difficult when HLA alleles, especially DR and DQ, strongly co-occurred.

CDR1 and CDR2 are read off the germline V gene as MNHEY and SVGAGI. V sheds 6 bases and J sheds 1 base, leaving 7 bases between their ends. The CDR3, from cysteine to phenylalanine, totals 13 residues. Kept here is only the CDR3 DNA, which spans 39 bases and is read in frame from base 1. In total, 600 or so healthy bone marrow donors made up the cohort. Cohort members were all nominally healthy when sampled, although unrecorded immune exposures were likely present. The donor tested CMV seropositive and was one of the 289 seropositive cohort members. A peripheral blood sample was collected from each donor, and TCR beta sequencing was performed on peripheral blood mononuclear cells. Genomic DNA was extracted from the blood cell samples with the Qiagen DNeasy Blood Extraction Kit. Library preparation used the immunoSEQ multiplex PCR assay. For the multiplex PCR, a mixture combining 60 forward primers for TCR Vbeta segments and 13 reverse primers for TCR Jbeta segments was used. The CDR3 region of rearranged TCR beta genes was amplified from genomic DNA by a multiplex PCR assay. The Illumina HiSeq System was used to sequence the amplified TCR beta libraries as 87-base-pair reads. The authors' analysis ran thus. A later analysis tallied tens of millions of unique TCR beta chains across the 700 or so repertoires, and roughly 11 million of those chains were shared by two or more donors. Raw reads were error-corrected and collapsed into unique sequences by a nearest-neighbor algorithm in which closely related sequences were merged to remove PCR and sequencing errors. Alignment of CDR3 sequences to IMGT reference sequences was used to assign V, D and J gene segments. Each retained sequence needed at least a six-nucleotide match to both a V gene segment and a J gene segment. A rearrangement was called productive if the CDR3 had no stop codons and remained in frame with V and J, and every other rearrangement was called non-productive. Following IMGT convention, CDR3 was defined as the stretch from the second conserved V-encoded cysteine up to the conserved J-encoded phenylalanine. Sequences without an unambiguous match to a single V gene segment were excluded from the earlier analysis of 450 to 650 of the donors. In an earlier analysis of around 590 of the donors, a V segment was called functional when productive rearrangements were above 56.7%, and segregating when the standard deviation between donors exceeded 5%. A statistical classification framework was built to diagnose cytomegalovirus status from the catalog of TCR beta chain sequences. A later analysis assigned V and J genes by comparing TCR nucleotide sequences with IMGT/GENE-DB human TR gene sequences. In a later analysis, CDR3 sequences and most-parsimonious VDJ recombination scenarios were assigned using the TCRdist pipeline. In a later analysis, every TCR beta chain was defined by the combination of its CDR3 amino acid sequence and its V-gene family, and reads without a unique V-gene family were dropped. A later analysis removed 500 to 600 highly shared, low-generation-probability nucleotide sequences to deal with suspected cross-contamination and a sequencing artifact. In a later analysis, a clonal expansion index was calculated for each public chain from normalized within-repertoire ranks of inferred template counts. In a later analysis, generation probabilities were computed with a VDJ recombination model fitted to out-of-frame rearrangements, and the resulting probabilities were checked against IGoR. In a later analysis, hypergeometric tests were used to score TCR-TCR, TCR-HLA and TCR-CMV co-occurrence, with a repertoire-size bias correction applied to TCR pairs. A later analysis estimated false discovery rates by permuting HLA or CMV assignments 20 times. In a later analysis, co-occurring TCRs were grouped with DBSCAN, and TCRdist sequence similarity was added when clustering was performed within HLA-allele-positive subsets. For co-occurrence clustering, repertoires with fewer than 30,000 or more than 120,000 public chains were excluded, along with several repertoires with anomalous nucleotide sharing. TCRdb obtained this table from immuneACCESS and retained in-frame rearrangements with V and J assigned. These tables miss some clones; where compared with another copy, unresolved V genes account for less than half of the shortfall, and the remainder is unexplained. Clone size and the V and J calls come from that table; the DNA yielded D and trimming. The sample records some 150,000 clones, about 76% of which are singletons. The ten largest clonotypes hold roughly 7.1% of the sample.

On this clone itself: Its specific antigen is unknown. Base qualities are not recorded, but no much larger clone differs from it by a single base. Other DNA sequences in the same sample also yield this CDR3.

This TCR came from a man between 25 and 39 years old in good health and CMV-seropositive. The sequence is built from TRBV6-5 and TRBJ1-3; TRBD1 could be the D gene, as 6 bases match. Material: PBMCs. The CDR3: CASRTGSGNTIYF. The sequenced DNA is TGTGCCAGCAGAACAGGGTCTGGAAACACCATATATTTT.